This T cell receptor (beta chain) was observed in a study of shared clonotypes between healthy human individuals. Study-level information: With ages of 18 to 49, the donors were a couple of women and a few men.

CD4+ cells yielded CD45RA+ naive and CD45RA-negative memory subsets. Sequencing used immunoSEQ multiplex PCR; TCRdb keeps in-frame clones, though not all of them. The data hold millions of clones, with 93% observed a single time. Details on this clone: Antigen unknown. At one end, the junction sequence differs from germline, possibly due to a read error.

Study-level results: Larger estimated richness was generally seen in naive subsets than in memory subsets. Naive CD4 clonotypes overlapped across a handful of donors at about 5.3%.

This CDR3 is built from 12 residues. Germline values: CDR1 LNHNV, CDR2 YYDKDF (reference sequence). This chain joins TRBV15 and TRBJ2-7, with 7 bases lining up with TRBD2. Sequenced sample: naive CD4+ T cells from PBMCs. As for subset: CD45RA+ positively selected. The receptor comes from a man younger than 35 in good health. Some clones in this sample may be carry-over from other donors' samples. The CDR3 here is CATSRDRAGKHF. CDR3 coding DNA: TGTGCCACCAGCAGAGATCGAGCGGGAAAGCACTTC.